A selection of T cell receptor beta chains follows, all from one sample in a study of shared clonotypes between healthy human individuals. Method: immunoSEQ multiplex PCR; TCRdb's copy keeps in-frame clones and lacks some. The data show around 640,000 clones, approximately 96% seen once. Material: naive CD8+ T cells sorted from blood. All receptors come from a woman aged 30 to 39 in good health. Both conserved end residues are part of each CDR3. Fields, in order: CDR3 protein, CDR3 DNA, clone size, J gene, D gene, V gene. A D gene is named only where the DNA matches it firmly. Only some rows state a clone size, as once, few, many or a class for expanded clones.

CASSHPMASGTYEQYF TGTGCCAGCAGCCATCCGATGGCTAGCGGAACCTACGAGCAGTACTTC . TRBJ2-7 TRBD2 TRBV14
CASSSVSEAFF TGTGCCAGCAGCTCTGTATCTGAAGCTTTCTTT few TRBJ1-1 . TRBV5-4
CASSPDSFNQPQHF TGTGCCAGCAGCCCAGACAGCTTTAATCAGCCCCAGCATTTT . TRBJ1-5 . TRBV7-9
CASSIAYRNYGYTF TGTGCCAGCAGCATTGCCTACAGAAACTATGGCTACACCTTC . TRBJ1-2 . TRBV5-4
CATRDRERTEAFF TGTGCCACCCGGGACAGGGAAAGGACTGAAGCTTTCTTT . TRBJ1-1 TRBD1 TRBV2
CASSEGSGDVYEQYF TGTGCCAGCAGTGAGGGTAGCGGGGACGTCTACGAGCAGTACTTC . TRBJ2-7 TRBD2 TRBV2
CASSYSTSGYRDTQYF TGTGCCAGCAGTTACTCTACTAGCGGGTACAGGGATACGCAGTATTTT . TRBJ2-3 TRBD2 TRBV6-5
CSVGGTSYEQYF TGCAGCGTGGGAGGGACCTCCTACGAGCAGTACTTC . TRBJ2-7 TRBD2 TRBV29-1
CASSSRSPGEAFF TGTGCCAGCAGTTCCAGATCACCGGGGGAAGCTTTCTTT . TRBJ1-1 . TRBV27
CASRPGLAQETQYF TGTGCCAGCAGACCCGGACTAGCACAAGAGACCCAGTACTTC . TRBJ2-5 TRBD2 TRBV27
CASSLGLAQPENYNEQFF TGTGCCAGCAGCCTGGGACTAGCGCAACCCGAGAACTACAATGAGCAGTTCTTC . TRBJ2-1 TRBD2 TRBV14
CASRSWRENTEAFF TGTGCCAGCCGTTCTTGGCGCGAGAACACTGAAGCTTTCTTT . TRBJ1-1 . TRBV2
CAMRTEPYEQYF TGTGCCATGAGGACAGAGCCCTACGAGCAGTACTTC . TRBJ2-7 . TRBV10-3
CASSLVPPGTGELFF TGCGCCAGCAGCTTGGTACCGCCGGGGACCGGGGAGCTGTTTTTT . TRBJ2-2 . TRBV5-1
CASSKTGQGATYNEQFF TGTGCCAGCAGTAAAACGGGGCAGGGGGCCACCTACAATGAGCAGTTCTTC once TRBJ2-1 TRBD1 TRBV9
CASSLVSTYNEQFF TGTGCCAGCAGTTTGGTCAGCACCTACAATGAGCAGTTCTTC . TRBJ2-1 . TRBV28
CASSAQGNTEAFF TGTGCCAGTAGTGCCCAGGGAAACACTGAAGCTTTCTTT . TRBJ1-1 . TRBV19
CASSPTEGDLYNEQFF TGCGCCAGCTCTCCAACCGAGGGAGACCTCTACAATGAGCAGTTCTTC . TRBJ2-1 . TRBV23-1
CSVDGREGRTEAFF TGCAGCGTTGATGGTCGGGAGGGGAGGACTGAAGCTTTCTTT . TRBJ1-1 . TRBV29-1
CASAAGADEQYF TGTGCCAGCGCCGCCGGGGCCGACGAGCAGTACTTC . TRBJ2-7 . TRBV9
CASSQSRTSGNNEQFF TGCGCCAGCAGCCAAAGCCGGACTAGCGGGAACAATGAGCAGTTCTTC . TRBJ2-1 TRBD2 TRBV4-1
CASSVPDTQYF TGTGCCAGCAGTGTCCCAGATACGCAGTATTTT . TRBJ2-3 . TRBV28
CASSVTGAVPATANTGELFF TGCGCCAGCAGCGTCACAGGGGCCGTTCCCGCCACCGCAAACACCGGGGAGCTGTTTTTT once TRBJ2-2 TRBD1 TRBV5-1
CASSDWRSGKDQTQYF TGTGCCAGTAGTGATTGGCGTAGCGGGAAGGATCAGACCCAGTACTTC . TRBJ2-5 TRBD2 TRBV19
CASTSSGAHGELFF TGTGCCAGCACCTCTTCAGGTGCTCACGGGGAGCTGTTTTTT . TRBJ2-2 . TRBV2
CASSQAEGTGDYGYTF TGCGCCAGCAGCCAAGCCGAGGGGACAGGGGACTATGGCTACACCTTC once TRBJ1-2 TRBD1 TRBV4-1
CASSPRATVAYEQYF TGTGCCAGCAGCCCTCGAGCTACAGTTGCCTACGAGCAGTACTTC . TRBJ2-7 . TRBV4-2
CASRAQGEGYTF TGTGCCAGCAGGGCCCAGGGAGAGGGCTACACCTTC . TRBJ1-2 . TRBV6-4
CASSQDLAEETQYF TGTGCCAGCAGCCAAGATCTAGCTGAGGAGACCCAGTACTTC . TRBJ2-5 . TRBV4-2
CASSIKDGNNQPQHF TGTGCCAGCAGTATTAAGGACGGGAATAATCAGCCCCAGCATTTT . TRBJ1-5 . TRBV6-1
CASGASYNEQFF TGTGCCAGTGGGGCCAGCTACAATGAGCAGTTCTTC . TRBJ2-1 . TRBV19
CASSAPLNRDRGYNEQFF TGCGCCAGCAGCGCACCCCTTAACCGGGACAGGGGGTACAATGAGCAGTTCTTC . TRBJ2-1 TRBD1 TRBV5-1
CASSFSGARGEQYF TGTGCCAGTAGTTTTAGCGGAGCCCGGGGCGAGCAGTACTTC . TRBJ2-7 . TRBV19
CASRPRRALEQYF TGTGCCAGCAGACCGAGGAGGGCCTTAGAGCAGTACTTC . TRBJ2-5 . TRBV25-1
CASSVGGGTGQFF TGTGCCAGCAGCGTAGGAGGAGGGACAGGGCAGTTCTTC . TRBJ2-1 TRBD1 TRBV9
CASSLGWEADYEQYF TGTGCCAGCAGCTTAGGGTGGGAGGCGGACTACGAGCAGTACTTC . TRBJ2-7 . TRBV11-2
CASSAVAPYPGTEAFF TGTGCCAGCAGCGCAGTGGCACCCTACCCGGGCACTGAAGCTTTCTTT . TRBJ1-1 . TRBV28
CASTLGAHTPVLYGYYGYTF TGTGCCAGCACCTTGGGGGCCCATACGCCAGTTTTGTATGGATACTATGGCTACACCTTC once TRBJ1-2 . TRBV28
CASSLEARGEGYTF TGTGCCAGCAGCTTAGAGGCCCGGGGAGAAGGCTACACCTTC . TRBJ1-2 . TRBV7-8
CASSLTAGRGYGYTF TGTGCCAGCAGTTTGACGGCGGGAAGAGGCTATGGCTACACCTTC . TRBJ1-2 . TRBV27